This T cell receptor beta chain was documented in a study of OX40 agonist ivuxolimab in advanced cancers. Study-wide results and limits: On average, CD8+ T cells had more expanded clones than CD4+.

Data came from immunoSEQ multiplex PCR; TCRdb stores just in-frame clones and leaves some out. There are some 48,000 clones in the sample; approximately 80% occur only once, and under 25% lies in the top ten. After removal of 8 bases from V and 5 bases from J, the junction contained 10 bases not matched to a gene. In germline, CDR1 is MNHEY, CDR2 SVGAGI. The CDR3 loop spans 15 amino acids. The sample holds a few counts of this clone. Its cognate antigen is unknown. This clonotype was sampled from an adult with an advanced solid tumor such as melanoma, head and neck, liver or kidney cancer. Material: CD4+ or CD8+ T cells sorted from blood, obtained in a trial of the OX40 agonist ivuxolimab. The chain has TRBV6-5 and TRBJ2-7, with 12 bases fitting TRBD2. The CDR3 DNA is TGTGCCAGCTCCCAGCTAGCGGGAGGGCCCGACGAGCAGTACTTC. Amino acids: CASSQLAGGPDEQYF.